A single sample gave rise to the 31 T cell receptor beta chains below, sequenced in a study of blood T cell repertoires in COVID-19. Sequenced by immunoSEQ multiplex PCR; TCRdb stores in-frame clones only, minus some. Seen here are 120,000 or so clones, more than 70% observed once, and the top ten hold over 6.5%. Input material: peripheral blood. These receptors all come from a human donor in a cohort sampled during active COVID-19.

The genes are TRBV4-2 and TRBJ2-7; 9 positions match TRBD2. This CDR3 is 16 amino acids long. The trim removed 0 bases at V and 3 bases at J, leaving 6 bases unmatched. Germline V gene sequence: CDR1 LGHNA, CDR2 YNFKEQ. The CDR3 protein is CASSQDDPSGDYEQYF. CDR3 DNA: TGTGCCAGCAGCCAAGATGACCCTAGCGGGGACTACGAGCAGTACTTC.

V and J are TRBV7-6 and TRBJ2-1, with TRBD1 matching 8 bases. The CDR3 covers 20 residues. Germline CDR1 and CDR2: SGHVS and FNYEAQ. J gave up 6 bases and V 3 bases, and 22 bases lay outside the gene matches. The CDR3 spells CASSFRPGGRNSLGTNEQFF. In nucleotides, the CDR3 is TGTGCCAGCAGCTTCCGCCCAGGGGGCCGGAATAGCCTCGGGACCAATGAGCAGTTCTTC.

This chain uses TRBV7-9 with TRBJ1-3; D not resolved. This CDR3 comprises 15 residues. Germline V gives CDR1 SEHNR, CDR2 FQNEAQ (reference sequence). Trimming took off 5 bases at V and 3 bases at J, with 14 bases between the two ends. Here the CDR3 DNA reads TGTGCCAGCAGCGCCTATACAGATTTTGGAAACACCATATATTTT. It yields the protein CASSAYTDFGNTIYF.

The table lists this clone with a count of one. V and J are TRBV30 and TRBJ2-7; D not certain. The CDR3 contains 13 residues. Germline values: CDR1 GTSNPN, CDR2 SVGIG (reference sequence). The V and J ends lost 1 base and 1 base respectively, with 8 bases between them. For the CDR3, the DNA is TGTGCCTGGAGTGCCCATGTTTCCTACGAGCAGTACTTC. Its translation: CAWSAHVSYEQYF.

The chain links TRBV7-9 to TRBJ1-1; 7 bases map to TRBD1. The CDR3 extends over 15 amino acids. V trimming: 6 bases; J trimming: 2 bases; junction bases outside the gene matches: 9. In germline, CDR1 is SEHNR, CDR2 FQNEAQ (reference sequence). The DNA for the CDR3 is TGTGCCAGCAGACGAGACAGGGCGGGAAACACTGAAGCTTTCTTT. This sequence encodes CASRRDRAGNTEAFF.

This clone was seen just once. This sequence joins TRBV4-2 and TRBJ1-4; 7 bases are shared with TRBD1. The trim removed 2 bases at V and 3 bases at J, leaving 12 bases unmatched. The length of the CDR3 is 18 residues. Germline CDR1 LGHNA, CDR2 YNFKEQ. The CDR3 protein is CASSQKTGSIKPNEKLFF. As DNA, the CDR3 is TGTGCCAGCAGCCAAAAGACAGGGTCGATAAAGCCTAATGAAAAACTGTTTTTT.

J is TRBJ1-2 and V is TRBV27; 7 nucleotides agree with TRBD1. Germline loops: CDR1 MNHEY, CDR2 SMNVEV (reference sequence). The CDR3 runs to 16 residues. V lost 6 bases, J lost 0 bases, and 10 bases stayed unmatched. CDR3 in DNA: TGTGCCAGCAGCGAGAGGACAGGTTTAGCTAACTATGGCTACACCTTC. Amino acid sequence: CASSERTGLANYGYTF.

V and J are TRBV6-5 and TRBJ2-7; TRBD1 matches 7 bases. Germline V gives CDR1 MNHEY, CDR2 SVGAGI. V shed 2 bases, J shed 2 bases, and the junction held 3 bases outside the gene matches. The CDR3 is 14 residues long. The CDR3 nucleotides read TGTGCCAGCAGTTACGGGCAGGGGGCCTACGAGCAGTACTTC. As protein: CASSYGQGAYEQYF.

The chain couples TRBV6-1 to TRBJ1-4, with 10 bases fitting TRBD1. Looked up from germline, CDR1 is MNHNS and CDR2 is SASEGT. V trimming: 1 base; J trimming: 7 bases; junction bases outside the gene matches: 6. The CDR3 has 16 amino acids. The CDR3 DNA sequence: TGTGCCAGCAGTGAAGTAACGGGACAGGGGTCTGAAAAACTGTTTTTT. This encodes CASSEVTGQGSEKLFF.

About this clone: The junction shows a germline mismatch at one end, possibly a read error. The V gene is TRBV27, the J gene TRBJ2-7; TRBD2 matches 8 bases. Germline loops: CDR1 MNHEY, CDR2 SMNVEV (reference sequence). CDR3 size: 16 residues. DNA of the CDR3: TGTGCCAGCAGCTTATCCCCAGCCGGGAGGGCCTACGAGCAGTACTTC. This translates into CASSLSPAGRAYEQYF.

The gene calls are TRBV30 and TRBJ1-5; tentatively, D is TRBD1 (5 bases). The CDR3 consists of 14 residues. Trimming removed 4 bases from V and 0 bases from J, with 10 bases in between. Per germline, CDR1 GTSNPN and CDR2 SVGIG (reference sequence). Here the CDR3 reads CAWTDSYSNQPQHF. CDR3 in DNA: TGTGCCTGGACCGACAGTTATAGCAATCAGCCCCAGCATTTT.

The CDR3 is CSDRLVFRYMGEQYF. The CDR3 DNA reads TGCAGCGATAGACTAGTATTCCGCTATATGGGCGAGCAGTACTTC. The chain carries TRBV29-1 and TRBJ2-7; a weak D match, TRBD2 (6 bases). V dropped 7 bases and J dropped 6 bases, with 25 bases sitting between them. The CDR3 sequence is 15 residues long. Germline V lookup: CDR1 SQVTM, CDR2 ANQGSEA.

The chain carries TRBV12-2 and TRBJ2-7; TRBD1 reflects the table's D call only, with no check against the DNA. TRBV12-2 is given as a pseudogene. The CDR3 is made up of 13 amino acids. The CDR3 sequence: CASRADRGNEQYF. The CDR3 region has the DNA TGTGCAAGTCGCGCGGACAGGGGCAACGAGCAGTACTTC.

The chain recombines TRBV25-1 with TRBJ2-7; TRBD1 matches 11 bases. J gave up 7 bases and V 1 base, and 3 bases lay outside the gene matches. The CDR3 has 14 residues. Per the germline V gene, CDR1 is MGHDK and CDR2 is SYGVNS. The CDR3 nucleotides read TGTGCCAGCAGTGAATGGGACAGGGGGGGTGAGCAGTACTTC. This codes for CASSEWDRGGEQYF.

This rearrangement joins TRBV25-1 to TRBJ2-3; 7 nucleotides line up with TRBD2. Germline V CDR1 and CDR2: MGHDK, SYGVNS. The V gene end was trimmed by 4 bases and the J gene end by 2 bases; junction bases not matched to a gene: 3. The CDR3 has 14 residues. The CDR3 nucleotides read TGTGCCAGCAGTGCTAGCGGATACACAGATACGCAGTATTTT. Protein: CASSASGYTDTQYF.

The chain joins TRBV9 to TRBJ1-1; the D gene is possibly TRBD1 (5 bases). The CDR3 has 15 amino acids. Trimming shortened V by 4 bases and J by 0 bases, and 13 bases separated the two germline ends. Germline V CDR1 and CDR2: SGDLS, YYNGEE. CDR3 sequence (DNA): TGTGCCAGCAGCAACACAGGAGAGATGAACACTGAAGCTTTCTTT. Translation gives CASSNTGEMNTEAFF.

V gene TRBV4-1 combines with J gene TRBJ2-7; 11 positions match TRBD1. J lost 3 bases, V lost 5 bases, and 6 bases had no gene match. This CDR3 is 15 amino acids long. Germline loops: CDR1 MGHRA, CDR2 YSYEKL. In nucleotides, the CDR3 is TGCGCCAGCAGCTATGGACAGGGGGCATTCTACGAGCAGTACTTC. This sequence encodes CASSYGQGAFYEQYF.

The rearrangement links TRBV15 to TRBJ1-4, with D maybe TRBD1 (5 bases). V lost 7 bases to trimming and J lost 6 bases, with 12 bases between them. The CDR3 has 13 residues. The germline gives CDR1 LNHNV, CDR2 YYDKDF (reference sequence). The CDR3 nucleotides are TGTGCCACCAAGGGGCGTGGGGATGAAAAACTGTTTTTT. Its translation: CATKGRGDEKLFF. Combining the CDR3 with reference TRBV15 and TRBJ1-4 gives the whole variable domain DAMVIQNPRYQVTQFGKPVTLSCSQTLNHNVMYWYQQKSSQAPKLLFHYYDKDFNNEADTPDNFQSRRPNTSFCFLDIRSPGLGDTAMYLCATKGRGDEKLFFGSGTQLSVL.

Regarding this clone: One junction end disagrees with the germline gene, perhaps due to a read error. The chain joins TRBV19 to TRBJ1-1; 10 bases match TRBD1. Germline V gene sequence: CDR1 LNHDA, CDR2 SQIVND (reference sequence). The CDR3 has 13 amino acids. The CDR3 bases are TGTGCCAGTAGTATGACAGGGGGCGCAGAGGGCCTCTTT. Encoded protein: CASSMTGGAEGLF.

This clone was observed a few times. V is TRBV30 and J is TRBJ1-2; no clear D. The V gene lost 7 bases and the J gene lost 5 bases, with 11 bases spanning the gap. CDR3 size: 11 residues. Germline V gives CDR1 GTSNPN, CDR2 SVGIG (reference sequence). The DNA of the CDR3 is TGTGCCTTGAAGTACGGTTATGGCTACACCTTC. It codes for CALKYGYGYTF.

The chain combines TRBV5-4 with TRBJ2-3, with D possibly being TRBD1 (6 bases). This CDR3 contains 15 residues. In germline, CDR1 is SGHNT, CDR2 YYREEE (reference sequence). Trimming shortened V by 1 base and J by 2 bases, and 11 bases separated the two germline ends. Written as DNA, the CDR3 is TGTGCCAGCAGCTTGCTCCAGGGGACCACAGATACGCAGTATTTT. The encoded protein is CASSLLQGTTDTQYF.

This chain joins TRBV5-5 and TRBJ1-2; tentatively, D is TRBD1 (6 bases). CDR3 length equals 15 residues. Trimming removed 0 bases from V and 4 bases from J, with 13 bases in between. Germline V gene data show CDR1 as SGHKS and CDR2 as YYEKEE (reference sequence). The CDR3 DNA follows: TGTGCCAGCAGCTTGGCTGCCGGGGGGGCCTATGGCTACACCTTC. Residues: CASSLAAGGAYGYTF.

Many counts were recorded for this clone. The chain is built from TRBV7-8 and TRBJ2-2; 10 nucleotides match TRBD1. Germline CDR1 is SGHVS and CDR2 is FQNEAQ. With V trimmed by 5 bases and J by 6 bases, 9 bases remained unmatched. The CDR3 extends over 16 amino acids. CDR3 sequence (DNA): TGTGCCAGCAGCATCCGGGACAGGGGTCGTCCCGGGGAGCTGTTTTTT. Protein: CASSIRDRGRPGELFF.

V and J are TRBV6-5 and TRBJ1-5; 10 bases are shared with TRBD1. The CDR3 runs to 16 residues. Trimming took 4 bases from V and 9 from J; bases not matched to a gene: 12. Per the germline V gene, CDR1 is MNHEY and CDR2 is SVGAGI. CDR3 nucleotides: TGTGCCAGCAGTTCCCGAAATAGACAGGGGGCTATGCCCCAGCATTTT. Protein sequence: CASSSRNRQGAMPQHF.

The V gene is TRBV28, the J gene TRBJ2-7, with 9 nucleotides matching TRBD1. This CDR3 comprises 13 residues. The germline V gene has CDR1 MDHEN and CDR2 SYDVKM. Trimming took 10 bases from V and 1 from J; bases not matched to a gene: 5. The CDR3 nucleotides are TGTGCCATTACCGGGACAGGGTCCTACGAGCAGTACTTC. This translates into CAITGTGSYEQYF.

The chain carries TRBV5-1 and TRBJ2-7; weak D call: TRBD1 (5 bases). The V gene's germline CDR1 is SGHRS and CDR2 YFSETQ. V lost 4 bases and J lost 7, with 15 bases in between. This CDR3 comprises 13 residues. The CDR3 DNA is TGCGCCAGCAGCGGAACCCAGGGTGAGGAGCAGTACTTC. Amino acids: CASSGTQGEEQYF.

This clone was picked up a small number of times. V and J are TRBV18 and TRBJ2-7; D is possibly TRBD1 (5 bases). In germline, CDR1 is KGHSH, CDR2 LQKENI. The CDR3 runs to 11 residues. The V and J ends lost 5 bases and 4 bases respectively, with 6 bases between them. This CDR3 is CASSSGYEQYF. The CDR3 nucleotides are TGTGCCAGCTCATCAGGGTACGAGCAGTACTTC.

This clone was seen a handful of times. The gene calls are TRBV14 and TRBJ2-5; TRBD2 might be the D (5 bases). CDR1 and CDR2 (germline): SGHDN, FVKESK. The CDR3 runs to 13 residues. Trimming cost V 5 bases and J 5 bases, with 12 bases left between them. The CDR3 sequence: CASSYGTGETQYF. The DNA of the CDR3 is TGTGCCAGCAGCTACGGAACGGGGGAGACCCAGTACTTC.

The chain has TRBV4-1 and TRBJ2-7, with 8 bases aligning to TRBD1. Germline trimming cut 4 bases from V and 0 bases from J; bases unmatched to any gene: 2. Germline CDR1 reads MGHRA; CDR2 reads YSYEKL. This CDR3 spans 14 amino acids. CDR3 DNA: TGCGCCAGCAGCCGACAGGGGACCTCCTACGAGCAGTACTTC. This gives the protein CASSRQGTSYEQYF.

J is TRBJ1-6 and V is TRBV3-1 (or the pseudogene TRBV3-2); D gene uncertain. The germline CDR1 and CDR2 sequences are LGHDT and YNNKEL (reference sequence). V dropped 4 bases and J dropped 7 bases, with 5 bases sitting between them. The CDR3 loop spans 12 amino acids. CDR3 coding DNA: TGTGCCAGCAGCCGAGGGAATTCACCCCTCCACTTT. Amino acids: CASSRGNSPLHF.

The chain joins TRBV6-5 to TRBJ2-7; D might be TRBD2 (5 bases). V was pared by 9 bases and J by 0 bases, with 6 bases between. The CDR3 covers 11 residues. Looked up from germline, CDR1 is MNHEY and CDR2 is SVGAGI. The CDR3 bases are TGTGCCAGTCGGGGCTCCTACGAGCAGTACTTC. Translated, it gives CASRGSYEQYF.